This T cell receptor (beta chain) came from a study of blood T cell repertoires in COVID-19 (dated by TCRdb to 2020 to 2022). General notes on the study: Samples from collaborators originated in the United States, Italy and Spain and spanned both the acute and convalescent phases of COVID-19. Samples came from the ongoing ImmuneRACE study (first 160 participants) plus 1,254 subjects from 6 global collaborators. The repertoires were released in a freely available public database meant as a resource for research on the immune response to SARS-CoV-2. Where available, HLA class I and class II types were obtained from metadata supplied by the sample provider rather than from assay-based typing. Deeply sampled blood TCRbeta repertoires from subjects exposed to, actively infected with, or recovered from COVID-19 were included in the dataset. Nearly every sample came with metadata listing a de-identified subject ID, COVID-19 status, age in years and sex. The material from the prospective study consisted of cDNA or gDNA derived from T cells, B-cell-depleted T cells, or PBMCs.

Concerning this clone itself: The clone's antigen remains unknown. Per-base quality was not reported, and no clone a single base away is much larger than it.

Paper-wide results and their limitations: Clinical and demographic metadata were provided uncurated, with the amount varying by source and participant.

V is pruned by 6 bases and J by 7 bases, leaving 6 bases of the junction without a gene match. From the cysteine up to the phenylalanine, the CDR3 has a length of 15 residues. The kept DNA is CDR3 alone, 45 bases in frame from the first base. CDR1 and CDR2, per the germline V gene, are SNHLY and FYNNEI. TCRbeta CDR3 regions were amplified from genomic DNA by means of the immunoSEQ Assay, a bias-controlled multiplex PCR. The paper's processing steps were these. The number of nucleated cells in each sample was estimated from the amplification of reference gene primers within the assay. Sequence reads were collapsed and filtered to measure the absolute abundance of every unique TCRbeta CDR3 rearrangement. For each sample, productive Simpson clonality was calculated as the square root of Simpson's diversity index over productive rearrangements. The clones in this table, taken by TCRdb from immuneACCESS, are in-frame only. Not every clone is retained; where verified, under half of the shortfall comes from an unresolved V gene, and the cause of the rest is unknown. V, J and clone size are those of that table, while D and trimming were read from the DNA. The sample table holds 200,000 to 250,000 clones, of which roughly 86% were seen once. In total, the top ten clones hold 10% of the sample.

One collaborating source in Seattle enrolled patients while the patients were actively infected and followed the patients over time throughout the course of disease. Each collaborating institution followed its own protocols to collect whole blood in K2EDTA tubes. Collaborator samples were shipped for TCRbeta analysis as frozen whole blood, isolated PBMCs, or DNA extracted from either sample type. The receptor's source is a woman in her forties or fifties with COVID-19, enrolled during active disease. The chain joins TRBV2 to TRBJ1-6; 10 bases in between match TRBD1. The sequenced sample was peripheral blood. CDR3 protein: CASREGDRGNSPLHF. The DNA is TGTGCCAGCAGGGAGGGGGACAGGGGAAATTCACCCCTCCACTTT.